This T cell receptor (beta chain) comes out of a study of blood T cell repertoires in COVID-19. Turning to the study itself: Italy, Spain and the United States were the sources of the convalescent and acute COVID-19 samples.

This clone has only one observation. Original analysis: Amplification of reference gene primers was used by the study to estimate nucleated cell counts. The data were produced by immunoSEQ multiplex PCR, yet TCRdb's version contains in-frame clones alone and is incomplete. V and J calls and clone size come straight from that table; D and trimming were deduced from the DNA. The sample has some 250,000 clones, more than 75% seen once; the top ten hold more than 0.95%. Germline CDR1 and CDR2: KGHSH and LQKENI. The V and J ends lost 2 bases and 5 bases respectively, with 11 bases between them. CDR3 length equals 14 residues.

Sequenced: peripheral blood. The chain is built from TRBV18 and TRBJ2-3; maybe TRBD2 (6 bases). The receptor was derived from a woman aged 40 to 50 who had recovered from COVID-19. The CDR3 DNA is TGTGCCAGCTCACCAAGACTAGGTGGAGATACGCAGTATTTT. Translated: CASSPRLGGDTQYF.